These 3 T cell receptor beta chains originate from one sample sequenced in a study of cytomegalovirus exposure and HLA in healthy donors (dated by TCRdb to 2015 to 2018). The library was built by means of the immunoSEQ multiplex PCR assay. The multiplex PCR relied on a mix of 60 forward primers for TCR Vbeta segments and 13 reverse primers for TCR Jbeta segments. This immuneACCESS table, as held by TCRdb, lists in-frame sequences with V and J called but not all clones. Of the missing ones, under half trace to an unresolved V gene in checked studies; the others have no known cause. The sample table lists under 200,000 clones, roughly 85% of them with a count of one. The top ten hold 0.65% to 0.75% of the sample. Source material: PBMCs. The receptors originated from a woman in her thirties or forties in good health and CMV-seronegative.

The chain has TRBV28 and TRBJ2-3; D is perhaps TRBD1 (5 bases). Looked up from germline, CDR1 is MDHEN and CDR2 is SYDVKM. Deletions cut 6 bases from V and 5 bases from J, with 24 bases between. The CDR3 length is 17 residues. The CDR3 DNA reads TGTGCCAGCAGCCCTCTCGGTCGGGTAGCAGGGTTAGATACGCAGTATTTT. Encoded protein: CASSPLGRVAGLDTQYF. Based on the CDR3 plus reference TRBV28 and TRBJ2-3, the full variable domain is DVKVTQSSRYLVKRTGEKVFLECVQDMDHENMFWYRQDPGLGLRLIYFSYDVKMKEKGDIPEGYSVSREKKERFSLILESASTNQTSMYLCASSPLGRVAGLDTQYFGPGTRLTVL.

V gene TRBV4-3 combines with J gene TRBJ2-5, with no clear D. Germline V CDR1 and CDR2: LGHNA, YSLEER. This CDR3 spans 13 amino acids. V dropped 3 bases and J dropped 5 bases, with 10 bases sitting between them. The CDR3 protein is CASSQGLRETQYF. The CDR3 DNA is TGCGCCAGCAGCCAGGGCCTCCGGGAGACCCAGTACTTC.

The rearrangement joins TRBV19 to TRBJ1-5; weak D call: TRBD1 (6 bases). CDR1 and CDR2 from the germline V gene are LNHDA and SQIVND (reference sequence). V was trimmed by 0 bases and J by 7 bases, leaving 10 bases between them. The CDR3 runs 14 residues. The CDR3 DNA reads as TGTGCCAGTAGTATAGATGCAGGGGCCCAGCCCCAGCATTTT. Protein product: CASSIDAGAQPQHF. The full variable domain, in which reference TRBV19 and TRBJ1-5 provide the parts outside the CDR3, is DGGITQSPKYLFRKEGQNVTLSCEQNLNHDAMYWYRQDPGQGLRLIYYSQIVNDFQKGDIAEGYSVSREKKESFPLTVTSAQKNPTAFYLCASSIDAGAQPQHFGDGTRLSIL.